Only a few counts were recorded for the clone carrying this TCR beta chain. What it recognizes is unknown. These data belong to a study of T-cell reconstitution after alpha-beta-depleted transplantation in children. Whole-study results and caveats: Once a year had passed after transplant, T-cell counts and diversity came mostly from newly produced T cells.

Trimming removed 3 bases from V and 2 bases from J, with 15 bases in between. This CDR3 region has 15 residues. Germline CDR1 DFQATT, CDR2 SNEGSKA (reference sequence). Researchers prepared the TCRbeta library using unique molecular identifiers, the study reports. TCRdb used MiXCR to reprocess the PCR reads, holding one entry per CDR3 protein. The data hold 330,000 or so distinct CDR3 sequences, with roughly 8.2% observed a single time. The chain carries TRBV20-1 and TRBJ2-3; possibly TRBD1 or TRBD2 for D (5 bases each). The clonotype comes from a female patient aged 2-10 years who had a stem cell transplant for Fanconi anemia, so the T cells may come from the graft donor. This specimen was peripheral blood, taken 360 days after TCRalphabeta/CD19-depleted stem cell transplant. CDR3: CSARVGGQSTDTQYF. DNA of the CDR3: TGCAGTGCTAGGGTTGGGGGTCAGTCCACAGATACGCAGTATTTT.